The clone carrying this T cell receptor (beta chain) appeared a few times. No antigen is known for it. These data originate in a study of blood T cells in healthy people across ages. Regarding the study as a whole: Samples with more naive T cells showed higher observed beta diversity. Long-lived donors exceeded aged donors in naive CD4+ cells and diversity.

The V gene's germline CDR1 is MNHEY and CDR2 SMNVEV (reference sequence). The length of the CDR3 is 14 residues. Primers used in a second PCR of roughly 6 to 11 cycles were a sample-barcoded 5' primer and a J-beta primer mix. Carrying 12 random nucleotides, a template-switch adaptor labeled each individual cDNA molecule. TCRdb analysed the 5' RACE reads with MiXCR anew, one entry per CDR3 protein. The sample lists roughly 500,000 distinct CDR3 sequences, around 24% occurring once. The same data also went into a second study, on T cells of mothers and their children.

V is TRBV27 and J is TRBJ2-5; TRBD2 matches at 13 bases. The J call may be wrong; the DNA end is better matched by TRBJ2-1. The sample consisted of blood. This TCR was sampled from a boy aged 5-17 years in good health. In DNA form, the CDR3 reads TGTGCCAGCAGTTCAGGACTAGCGGGGGATGAGCAGTTCTTC. It is translated as CASSSGLAGDEQFF.